These 9 T cell receptor beta chains share one sample of origin, sequenced in a study of T cell clonality in common variable immunodeficiency. The table came from immunoSEQ multiplex PCR; TCRdb's copy has only in-frame clones and leaves some out. There are 14,000 or so clones in the sample, none observed a single time. What these receptors recognize is not known. Study-wide points: In common variable immunodeficiency, TCR beta chains reportedly carried fewer deletions and N-nucleotide insertions.

Source material: peripheral blood mononuclear cells. The receptors come from a human donor with common variable immunodeficiency.

This clone appeared a few times. The CDR3 extends 3 residues past the end of the read, so its final part is completed from the germline J gene. The V call is TRBV19, the J call TRBJ1-5; 10 nucleotides align to TRBD1. The germline V gene has CDR1 LNHDA and CDR2 SQIVND (reference sequence). The CDR3 is made up of 17 amino acids. V shed 5 bases and J 2 bases; nucleotides not matched to a gene: 9. This chain's CDR3 is CASSSYQGTGGNQPQHF. The CDR3 DNA, read in part, is TGTGCCAGTAGTTCCTACCAGGGGACAGGGGGCAATCAGCCC.

To note about this clone: The sequenced fragment ends 3 residues before the CDR3 boundary, so the rest is inferred from the germline J gene. The chain couples TRBV19 to TRBJ1-2, with D perhaps matching TRBD1 (5 bases). Per the germline V gene, CDR1 is LNHDA and CDR2 is SQIVND (reference sequence). V gave up 4 bases and J gave up 0 bases, with 12 bases separating them. The CDR3 runs to 15 residues. CDR3 loop: CASSSRQRTNYGYTF. CDR3 DNA, as far as it was read: TGTGCCAGTAGTAGTAGACAGAGAACTAACTATGGC.

The CDR3 loop is CASSEGLENYNEQFF. CDR3 DNA, as far as it was read: TGCGCCAGCAGCGAGGGACTAGAGAACTACAATGAG. V is TRBV5-1 and J is TRBJ2-1; 8 bases align to TRBD2. The read finishes 3 residues shy of the CDR3 end, and the germline J gene is used to complete it. The germline V gene encodes CDR1 SGHRS and CDR2 YFSETQ. The V segment lost 4 bases and the J segment 3 bases; nucleotides outside the gene matches: 6. The CDR3 runs to 15 residues. Combining the CDR3 with reference TRBV5-1 and TRBJ2-1 gives the whole variable domain KAGVTQTPRYLIKTRGQQVTLSCSPISGHRSVSWYQQTPGQGLQFLFEYFSETQRNKGNFPGRFSGRQFSNSRSEMNVSTLELGDSALYLCASSEGLENYNEQFFGPGTRLTVL.

As concerns this clone: Coverage ceases 3 residues before the CDR3 finishes, and the germline J gene fills in the end. The chain uses TRBV19 and TRBJ1-5, with 9 nucleotides matching TRBD1. Germline CDR1 and CDR2: LNHDA and SQIVND (reference sequence). This CDR3 spans 14 amino acids. The J segment lost 6 bases and the V segment lost 2 bases, leaving 2 bases of the junction unmatched. The CDR3 is CASSITGGGQPQHF. The covered CDR3 bases are TGTGCCAGTAGTATAACAGGGGGCGGTCAGCCC.

This clone has only a few counts. The read stops 3 residues short of the end of the CDR3; the missing end is completed from the germline J gene. The gene calls are TRBV20-1 and TRBJ2-7; 12 bases agree with TRBD1. Germline V gene data show CDR1 as DFQATT and CDR2 as SNEGSKA (reference sequence). This CDR3 has 15 amino acids. After removal of 6 bases from V and 4 bases from J, the junction contained 10 bases not matched to a gene. CDR3 sequence: CSAAPGTGGGYEQYF. Incomplete CDR3 DNA: TGCAGTGCAGCTCCCGGGACAGGGGGCGGGTACGAG.

There are a few counts of this clone. Read data end 3 residues before the CDR3 end; the end is taken from the germline J gene. The V call is TRBV6-1, the J call TRBJ2-3; 10 nucleotides line up with TRBD2. CDR1 MNHNS and CDR2 SASEGT come from the germline V gene. This CDR3 region has 16 residues. V was pared by 4 bases and J by 4 bases, with 8 bases of the junction left unmatched. CDR3 amino acids: CASSAIPSGRADTQYF. The CDR3 DNA, read in part, is TGTGCCAGCAGTGCAATCCCTAGCGGGAGAGCAGATACG.

This clone has just a few counts. The sequence runs out 3 residues before the end of the CDR3; the remainder is reconstructed from the germline J gene. V is TRBV18 and J is TRBJ2-7; 12 positions agree with TRBD2. The ends lost 3 bases at V and 5 bases at J; junction bases unmatched: 5. There are 15 residues in the CDR3. Germline V gene lookup returns CDR1 KGHSH and CDR2 LQKENI. The CDR3 protein is CASSPRLAGDNEQYF. The part of the CDR3 DNA that was read is TGTGCCAGCTCACCTCGACTAGCGGGAGACAACGAG.

A few counts support this clone. The read halts 3 residues ahead of the CDR3 end, with the missing end drawn from the germline J gene. The rearrangement joins TRBV20-1 to TRBJ2-1, with 9 bases matching TRBD1. The CDR3 contains 15 residues. J lost 4 bases, V lost 1 base, and 5 bases had no gene match. In germline, CDR1 is DFQATT, CDR2 SNEGSKA (reference sequence). The sequenced CDR3 bases are TGCAGTGCTAGAGTGAGGACAGGGGCATACAATGAG. Its translation is CSARVRTGAYNE. The whole CDR3 reads CSARVRTGAYNEQFF.

This clone appeared a few times. With the read ending 3 residues before the CDR3 end, the germline J gene is used to fill in that end. This chain joins TRBV23-1 and TRBJ2-5; a possible D gene is TRBD1 (6 bases). TRBV23-1 is reported as an ORF; its role is uncertain. The ends were cut back, 6 bases at V and 1 base at J, with 15 bases in the middle. The CDR3 length is 15 residues. The CDR3 DNA, read in part, is TGCGCCAGCAGCCGATCGGACAGAACCCAAGAGACC. It is translated as CASSRSDRTQET. The entire CDR3 reads CASSRSDRTQETQYF.